This T cell receptor (beta chain) was captured by sequencing in a study of T cells in Graves' hyperthyroidism and ophthalmopathy. The investigators amplified TCR beta CDR3 regions from RNA transcripts. The HTBI primer set served for first-round RT-PCR of the TCR CDR3. TCRdb used MiXCR to reprocess the multiplex PCR reads, holding one entry per CDR3 protein. The sample yields under 300,000 distinct CDR3 sequences, approximately 13% seen once. The CDR3 sequence is 14 residues long. V shed 0 bases and J shed 12 bases, with 15 bases lying between them. Germline loops: CDR1 MNHEY, CDR2 SMNVEV (reference sequence). For this clonotype: A much larger clone sits a single nucleotide away, making a read error possible.

This TCR came from a woman between 40 and 55 years old with Graves' hyperthyroidism. The sequencing sample was made of blood. The chain employs TRBV27 and TRBJ2-4, with no clear D. CDR3 coding DNA: TGTGCCAGCAGTTTATCACGGACCATCGCCACTCAGTACTTC. This encodes CASSLSRTIATQYF.